This entry lists 26 T cell receptor beta chains sequenced from one sample in a study of cytomegalovirus exposure and HLA in healthy donors. The primer mix had 60 Vbeta and 13 Jbeta primers. Data came from immunoSEQ multiplex PCR; TCRdb stores just in-frame clones and leaves some out. The sample includes approximately 190,000 clones, roughly 80% of them seen just once. The sample comprised PBMCs. Source of these receptors: a woman aged 30 to 39 in good health and CMV-seropositive.

The rearrangement uses TRBV5-1 and TRBJ1-4; D not resolved. Per the germline V gene, CDR1 is SGHRS and CDR2 is YFSETQ. V was pared by 2 bases and J by 0 bases, with 8 bases between. The CDR3 is made up of 15 amino acids. CDR3 nucleotides: TGCGCCAGCAGCTTCAGTATTGCAACTAATGAAAAACTGTTTTTT. Its protein is CASSFSIATNEKLFF.

A remark on this clone: This specimen includes other DNA sequences encoding the same CDR3. J is TRBJ1-1 and V is TRBV12-5, with D maybe TRBD1 (6 bases). The germline V gene encodes CDR1 LGHNT and CDR2 FRNRAP. The CDR3 has 15 amino acids. V was shortened by 6 bases and J by 3 bases, with 17 bases between the two germline ends. CDR3 region: CASGLLGGPHTEAFF. The DNA of the CDR3 is TGTGCTAGTGGATTACTGGGGGGGCCTCACACTGAAGCTTTCTTT.

This chain connects TRBV5-1 to TRBJ2-2; D not resolved. With 3 bases removed from V and 5 bases from J, the gap between germline ends came to 8 bases. CDR3 size: 13 residues. CDR1 and CDR2 from the germline V gene are SGHRS and YFSETQ. The CDR3 loop reads CASSSPGTGELFF. The CDR3 nucleotides read TGCGCCAGCAGCTCGCCCGGGACCGGGGAGCTGTTTTTT.

V usage is TRBV18 and J usage is TRBJ2-7; 7 bases match TRBD1. This CDR3 is built from 14 residues. The germline gives CDR1 KGHSH, CDR2 LQKENI. V trimming: 3 bases; J trimming: 0 bases; junction bases outside the gene matches: 2. CDR3 loop: CASSPQGVSYEQYF. CDR3 sequence (DNA): TGTGCCAGCTCACCGCAGGGGGTCTCCTACGAGCAGTACTTC.

The rearrangement links TRBV29-1 to TRBJ1-2; 8 bases are a match to TRBD1. Germline trimming cut 7 bases from V and 5 bases from J; bases unmatched to any gene: 3. The CDR3 covers 11 residues. Germline V lookup: CDR1 SQVTM, CDR2 ANQGSEA. CDR3 nucleotides: TGCAGCGACGGACAGGGTTATGGCTACACCTTC. Its translation: CSDGQGYGYTF.

This clone was counted once. This rearrangement joins TRBV2 to TRBJ2-5, with TRBD2 matching 8 bases. Trimming took 6 bases from V and 5 from J; bases not matched to a gene: 14. The germline CDR1 and CDR2 sequences are SNHLY and FYNNEI. The CDR3 runs to 16 residues. The CDR3 sequence is CASRAARTSRVETQYF. Written as DNA, the CDR3 is TGTGCCAGCAGAGCCGCGAGGACTAGCAGGGTGGAGACCCAGTACTTC.

The J gene is TRBJ1-1, the V gene TRBV7-9; 9 bases fit TRBD1. The CDR3 extends over 14 amino acids. J was trimmed by 5 bases and V by 4 bases; bases with no gene match: 5. Germline CDR1 reads SEHNR; CDR2 reads FQNEAQ (reference sequence). The DNA for the CDR3 is TGTGCCAGCAGCTCACAGGGGGCCAGTACTGAAGCTTTCTTT. As protein: CASSSQGASTEAFF.

This clone was observed a few times. The chain is built from TRBV7-3 and TRBJ1-1, with 7 nucleotides matching TRBD1. Germline V lookup: CDR1 SGHTA, CDR2 FQGTGA. Unmatched junction bases numbered 5, after V lost 6 bases and J lost 1 base. CDR3 length: 14 amino acids. For the CDR3, the DNA is TGTGCCAGCAGTCAAAGGGGGCAGAACACTGAAGCTTTCTTT. It yields the protein CASSQRGQNTEAFF.

This chain links TRBV6-4 with TRBJ1-1; the D is unclear. The CDR3 has 14 amino acids. V gave up 0 bases and J gave up 1 base, with 6 bases separating them. The germline CDR1 and CDR2 sequences are MRHNA and SNTAGT. The CDR3 is CASSDSRGNTEAFF. The CDR3 DNA follows: TGTGCCAGCAGTGACTCTAGAGGGAACACTGAAGCTTTCTTT.

The sample holds one count of this clone. The CDR3 sequence is CASSGRGFETQYF. DNA for the CDR3: TGTGCCAGCTCAGGCAGGGGGTTCGAGACCCAGTACTTC. The genes are TRBV7-9 and TRBJ2-5; 7 nucleotides align to TRBD1. The CDR3 totals 13 residues. V gave up 8 bases and J gave up 5 bases; unmatched junction bases: 8. Germline values: CDR1 SEHNR, CDR2 FQNEAQ (reference sequence).

CDR3: CASSPIAAMNTEAFF. The CDR3 DNA sequence: TGTGCCAGCAGCCCTATCGCGGCTATGAACACTGAAGCTTTCTTT. V is TRBV7-2 and J is TRBJ1-1; D gene ambiguous. Germline CDR1 reads SGHTA; CDR2 reads FQGNSA. V was shortened by 5 bases and J by 0 bases, with 13 bases between the two germline ends. This CDR3 has 15 amino acids.

The genes are TRBV7-2 and TRBJ1-1; tentatively, D is TRBD1 (6 bases). This CDR3 spans 16 amino acids. Deletions cut 1 base from V and 1 base from J, with 13 bases between. CDR1 is SGHTA, CDR2 FQGNSA, per germline. CDR3: CASSLGRGGKNTEAFF. CDR3 nucleotides: TGTGCCAGCAGCTTAGGACGAGGGGGTAAGAACACTGAAGCTTTCTTT.

This clone has just a few counts. The rearrangement uses TRBV5-4 and TRBJ1-1; 10 bases are a match to TRBD1. J lost 6 bases, V lost 5 bases, and 13 bases had no gene match. Germline V gives CDR1 SGHNT, CDR2 YYREEE (reference sequence). CDR3 length: 16 residues. Written as DNA, the CDR3 is TGTGCCAGCAGTCACCCGGGACAGGGGCTATTGGCTGAAGCTTTCTTT. Protein product: CASSHPGQGLLAEAFF.

The chain joins TRBV28 to TRBJ1-4; 8 bases line up with TRBD1. The CDR3 length is 14 residues. J was trimmed by 8 bases and V by 7 bases; bases with no gene match: 9. CDR1 is MDHEN and CDR2 is SYDVKM in the germline V gene. The CDR3 loop is CASNPGQGTEKLFF. CDR3 in DNA: TGTGCCAGCAACCCAGGACAGGGCACGGAAAAACTGTTTTTT.

V is TRBV6-1 and J is TRBJ2-7, with 7 bases fitting TRBD2. J lost 3 bases, V lost 4 bases, and 9 bases had no gene match. In germline, CDR1 is MNHNS, CDR2 SASEGT. The CDR3 spans 15 residues. The CDR3 loop reads CASSGTAGLHYEQYF. As DNA, the CDR3 is TGTGCCAGCAGTGGAACAGCGGGACTTCACTACGAGCAGTACTTC.

The V call is TRBV4-2, the J call TRBJ1-2; D possibly corresponds to TRBD1 (5 bases). V was pared by 4 bases and J by 3 bases, with 9 bases between. This CDR3 spans 13 amino acids. Looked up from germline, CDR1 is LGHNA and CDR2 is YNFKEQ. The CDR3 DNA is TGTGCCAGCAGCCCATGGGGGGACTATGGCTACACCTTC. Amino acids: CASSPWGDYGYTF.

The rearrangement joins TRBV7-2 to TRBJ2-5, with D tentatively TRBD2 (6 bases). CDR3 length: 13 residues. The germline gives CDR1 SGHTA, CDR2 FQGNSA. V gave up 5 bases and J gave up 5 bases, with 12 bases separating them. The CDR3 region is CASSRATSETQYF. The CDR3 bases are TGTGCCAGCAGCCGGGCGACTAGTGAGACCCAGTACTTC.

J is TRBJ2-1 and V is TRBV7-3; D possibly corresponds to TRBD1 (6 bases). The length of the CDR3 is 13 residues. Trimming removed 3 bases at V and 5 bases at J, with 8 bases between. CDR1 SGHTA and CDR2 FQGTGA come from the germline V gene. Here the CDR3 DNA reads TGTGCCAGCAGCTTCGCAGGGGACAATGAGCAGTTCTTC. Its translation: CASSFAGDNEQFF.

The chain couples TRBV6-6 to TRBJ1-2; D is undetermined. Trimming shortened V by 2 bases and J by 4 bases, and 14 bases separated the two germline ends. The CDR3 covers 15 residues. Germline lookup yields CDR1 MNHNY and CDR2 SVGAGI (reference sequence). DNA for the CDR3: TGTGCCAGCAGTTACCCGGGTAGGGAGAGCTATGGCTACACCTTC. It specifies CASSYPGRESYGYTF.

The chain employs TRBV19 and TRBJ2-3; weak D call: TRBD1 (5 bases). CDR1 LNHDA and CDR2 SQIVND come from the germline V gene (reference sequence). The length of the CDR3 is 15 residues. V was shortened by 3 bases and J by 0 bases, with 10 bases between the two germline ends. CDR3 in amino acids: CASSIYRTSTDTQYF. The CDR3 DNA is TGTGCCAGTAGTATCTACAGGACAAGCACAGATACGCAGTATTTT.

This chain joins TRBV27 and TRBJ2-7, with 8 bases fitting TRBD1. The CDR3 covers 14 residues. The trim removed 6 bases at V and 5 bases at J, leaving 9 bases unmatched. Germline values: CDR1 MNHEY, CDR2 SMNVEV (reference sequence). The CDR3: CASRVTGGYDEQYF. The CDR3 bases are TGTGCCAGCAGAGTCACAGGGGGTTACGACGAGCAGTACTTC.

The chain's CDR3 is CASSSTSGTQYF. CDR3 sequence (DNA): TGTGCCAGCAGCTCAACTAGCGGTACGCAGTATTTT. This chain uses TRBV7-2 with TRBJ2-3; 8 bases are a match to TRBD2. J lost 8 bases, V lost 4 bases, and 2 bases had no gene match. CDR1 SGHTA and CDR2 FQGNSA come from the germline V gene. This CDR3 comprises 12 residues.

V gene TRBV28 combines with J gene TRBJ1-1, with TRBD1 as a possible D gene (6 bases). This CDR3 is built from 15 residues. The germline V gene has CDR1 MDHEN and CDR2 SYDVKM. Trimming shortened V by 2 bases and J by 4 bases, and 14 bases separated the two germline ends. This CDR3 is CASSLNPGGLTEAFF. For the CDR3, the DNA is TGTGCCAGCAGTTTAAACCCGGGGGGGCTCACTGAAGCTTTCTTT.

The chain has TRBV7-8 and TRBJ2-3; 8 bases match TRBD2. Germline assignment: CDR1 SGHVS and CDR2 FQNEAQ. The CDR3 runs to 15 residues. V dropped 4 bases and J dropped 3; count of bases not matched to a gene: 6. Here the CDR3 DNA reads TGTGCCAGCAGCTCCCTCAAGCGGGGGACAGATACGCAGTATTTT. This gives the protein CASSSLKRGTDTQYF.

V usage is TRBV5-1 and J usage is TRBJ2-5; 8 bases are a match to TRBD1. Matching the DNA end better, TRBJ2-7 makes the J call doubtful. The CDR3 spans 15 residues. CDR1 and CDR2 (germline): SGHRS, YFSETQ. CDR3 sequence: CASSYLDRESYEQYF. CDR3 bases: TGCGCCAGCAGCTACCTGGACAGGGAATCCTACGAGCAGTACTTC.

The gene calls are TRBV4-1 and TRBJ2-7; the D gene is possibly TRBD2 (5 bases). The CDR3 is 13 amino acids. The germline V and J ends were trimmed by 5 bases and 7 bases, with 15 bases remaining between them. Germline V CDR1 and CDR2: MGHRA, YSYEKL. Here the CDR3 DNA reads TGCGCCAGCAGCGAGTGGGAGACGGGGGAGCAGTACTTC. Translated: CASSEWETGEQYF.